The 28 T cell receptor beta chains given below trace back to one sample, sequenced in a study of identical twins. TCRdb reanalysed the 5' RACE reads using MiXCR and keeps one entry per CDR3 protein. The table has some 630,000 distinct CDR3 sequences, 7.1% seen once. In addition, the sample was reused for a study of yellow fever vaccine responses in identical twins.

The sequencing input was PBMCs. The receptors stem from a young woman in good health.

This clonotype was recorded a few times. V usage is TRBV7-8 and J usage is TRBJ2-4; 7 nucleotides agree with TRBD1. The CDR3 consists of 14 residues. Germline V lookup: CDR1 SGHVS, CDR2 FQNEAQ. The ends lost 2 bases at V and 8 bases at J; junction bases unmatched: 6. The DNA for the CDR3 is TGTGCCAGCAGCTTACCGGACAGGTTGGACATTCAGTACTTC. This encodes CASSLPDRLDIQYF.

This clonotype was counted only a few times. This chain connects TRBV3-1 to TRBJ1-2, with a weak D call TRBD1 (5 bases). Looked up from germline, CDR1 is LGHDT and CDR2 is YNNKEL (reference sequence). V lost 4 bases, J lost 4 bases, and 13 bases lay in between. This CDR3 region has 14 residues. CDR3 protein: CASSPRAGIYGYTF. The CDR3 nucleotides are TGTGCCAGCAGCCCCCGGGCAGGGATCTATGGCTACACCTTC.

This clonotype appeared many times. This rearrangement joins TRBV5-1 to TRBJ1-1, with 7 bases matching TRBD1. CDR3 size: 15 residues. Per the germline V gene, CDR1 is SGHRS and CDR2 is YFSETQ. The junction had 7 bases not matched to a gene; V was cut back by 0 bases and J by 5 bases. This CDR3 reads CASSLEVLDRTEAFF. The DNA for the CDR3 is TGCGCCAGCAGCTTGGAGGTCCTGGACAGGACTGAAGCTTTCTTT.

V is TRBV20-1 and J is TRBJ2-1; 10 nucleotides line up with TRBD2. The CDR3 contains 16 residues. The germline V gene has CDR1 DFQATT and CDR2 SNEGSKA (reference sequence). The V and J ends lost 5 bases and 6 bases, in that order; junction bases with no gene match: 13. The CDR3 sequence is CSAFFDGSGGGNEQFF. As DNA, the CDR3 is TGCAGTGCTTTCTTTGACGGGAGCGGGGGGGGCAATGAGCAGTTCTTC.

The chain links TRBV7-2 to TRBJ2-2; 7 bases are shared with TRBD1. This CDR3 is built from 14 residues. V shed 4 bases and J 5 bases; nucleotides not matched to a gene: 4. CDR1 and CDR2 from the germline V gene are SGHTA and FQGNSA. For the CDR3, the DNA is TGTGCCAGCAGCTCCGTACAGGGGACCGGGGAGCTGTTTTTT. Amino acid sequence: CASSSVQGTGELFF.

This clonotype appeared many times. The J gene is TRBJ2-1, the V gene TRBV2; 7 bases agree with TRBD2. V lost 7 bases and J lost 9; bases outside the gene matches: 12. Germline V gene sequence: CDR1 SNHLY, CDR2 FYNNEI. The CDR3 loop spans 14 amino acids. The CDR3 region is CASTSSGFTGEQFF. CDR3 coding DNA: TGTGCCAGCACCAGTAGCGGGTTTACTGGTGAGCAGTTCTTC.

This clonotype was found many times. CDR3 protein: CASSGGPGFKETQYF. The CDR3, as DNA: TGTGCCAGCAGTGGCGGTCCGGGGTTCAAAGAGACCCAGTACTTC. The chain links TRBV12-3 or TRBV12-4 to TRBJ2-5; TRBD2 is a possible D gene (5 bases). Trimming removed 5 bases at V and 3 bases at J, with 16 bases between. The CDR3 runs to 15 residues.

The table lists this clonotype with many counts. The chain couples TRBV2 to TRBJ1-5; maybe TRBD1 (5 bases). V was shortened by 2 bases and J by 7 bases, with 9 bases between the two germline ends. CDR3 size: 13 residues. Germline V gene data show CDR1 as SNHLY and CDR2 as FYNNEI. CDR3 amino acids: CASSEHPGQPQHF. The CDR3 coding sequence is TGTGCCAGCAGTGAACACCCAGGGCAGCCCCAGCATTTT.

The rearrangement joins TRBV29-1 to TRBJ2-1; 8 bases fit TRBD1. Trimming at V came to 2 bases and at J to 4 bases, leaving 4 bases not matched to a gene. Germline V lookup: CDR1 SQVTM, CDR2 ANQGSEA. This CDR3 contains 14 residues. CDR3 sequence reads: CSVERGDRYNEQFF. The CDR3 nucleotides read TGCAGCGTTGAAAGGGGGGACAGGTACAATGAGCAGTTCTTC.

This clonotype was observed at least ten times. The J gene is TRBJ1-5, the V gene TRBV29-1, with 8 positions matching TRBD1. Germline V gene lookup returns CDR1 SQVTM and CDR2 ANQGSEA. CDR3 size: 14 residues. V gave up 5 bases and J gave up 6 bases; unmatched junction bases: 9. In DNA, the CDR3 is TGCAGCGTTACGGACAGGGTAGAGGGTCAGCCCCAGCATTTT. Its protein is CSVTDRVEGQPQHF. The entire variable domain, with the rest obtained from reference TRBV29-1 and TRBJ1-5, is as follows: SAVISQKPSRDICQRGTSLTIQCQVDSQVTMMFWYRQQPGQSLTLIATANQGSEATYESGFVIDKFPISRPNLTFSTLTVSNMSPEDSSIYLCSVTDRVEGQPQHFGDGTRLSIL.

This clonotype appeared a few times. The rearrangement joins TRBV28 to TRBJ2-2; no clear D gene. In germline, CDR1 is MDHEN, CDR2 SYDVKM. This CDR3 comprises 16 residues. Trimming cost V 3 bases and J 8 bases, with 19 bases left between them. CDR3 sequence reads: CASSFHRSPAGGELFF. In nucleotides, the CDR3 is TGTGCCAGCAGTTTCCACAGATCCCCCGCCGGTGGGGAGCTGTTTTTT. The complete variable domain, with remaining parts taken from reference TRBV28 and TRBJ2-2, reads DVKVTQSSRYLVKRTGEKVFLECVQDMDHENMFWYRQDPGLGLRLIYFSYDVKMKEKGDIPEGYSVSREKKERFSLILESASTNQTSMYLCASSFHRSPAGGELFFGEGSRLTVL.

The DNA for the CDR3 is TGTGCCACCAGCAGAGGGGGAAGCCCTGAAGCTTTCTTT. Its translation is CATSRGGSPEAFF. The chain is built from TRBV15 and TRBJ1-1; D unclear. V was clipped by 1 base and J by 6 bases, with 9 bases between them. Per germline, CDR1 LNHNV and CDR2 YYDKDF (reference sequence). CDR3 length equals 13 residues.

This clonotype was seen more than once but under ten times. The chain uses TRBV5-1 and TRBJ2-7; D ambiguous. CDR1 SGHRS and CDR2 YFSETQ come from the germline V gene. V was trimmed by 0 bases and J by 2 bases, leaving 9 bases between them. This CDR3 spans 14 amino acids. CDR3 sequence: CASSLGTTTYEQYV. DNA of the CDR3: TGCGCCAGCAGCTTGGGGACCACGACCTACGAGCAGTACGTC.

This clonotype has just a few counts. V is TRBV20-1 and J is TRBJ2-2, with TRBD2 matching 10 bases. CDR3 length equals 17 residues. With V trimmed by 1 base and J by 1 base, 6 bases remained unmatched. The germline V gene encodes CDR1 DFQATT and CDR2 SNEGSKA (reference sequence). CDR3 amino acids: CSARALGLAVNTGELFF. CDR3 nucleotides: TGCAGTGCTAGAGCATTAGGACTAGCGGTGAACACCGGGGAGCTGTTTTTT.

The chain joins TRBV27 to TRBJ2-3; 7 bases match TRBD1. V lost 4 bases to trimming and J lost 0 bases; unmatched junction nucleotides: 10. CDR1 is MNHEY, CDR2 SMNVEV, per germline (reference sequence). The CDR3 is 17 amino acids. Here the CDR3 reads CASSSYGTVISTDTQYF. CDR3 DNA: TGTGCCAGCAGTTCGTACGGGACAGTCATTAGCACAGATACGCAGTATTTT.

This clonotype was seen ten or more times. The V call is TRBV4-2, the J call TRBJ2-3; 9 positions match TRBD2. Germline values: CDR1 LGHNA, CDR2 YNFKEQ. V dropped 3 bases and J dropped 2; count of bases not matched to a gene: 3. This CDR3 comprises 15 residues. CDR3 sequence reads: CASSQRTSDTDTQYF. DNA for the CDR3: TGTGCCAGCAGCCAGCGGACTAGCGACACAGATACGCAGTATTTT.

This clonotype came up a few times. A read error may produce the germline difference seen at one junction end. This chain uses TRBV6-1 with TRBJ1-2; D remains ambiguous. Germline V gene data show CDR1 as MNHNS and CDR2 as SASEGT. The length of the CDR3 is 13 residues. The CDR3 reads CASSASTMATVSF. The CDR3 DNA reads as TGTGCCAGCAGTGCGTCCACTATGGCTACAGTATCCTTC.

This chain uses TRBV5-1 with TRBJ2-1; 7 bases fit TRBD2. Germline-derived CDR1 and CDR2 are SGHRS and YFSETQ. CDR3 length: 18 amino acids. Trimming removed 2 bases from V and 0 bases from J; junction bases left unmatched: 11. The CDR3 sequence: CASSLSKLGGGSYNEQFF. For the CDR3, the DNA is TGCGCCAGCAGCTTATCAAAATTGGGGGGGGGCTCCTACAATGAGCAGTTCTTC.

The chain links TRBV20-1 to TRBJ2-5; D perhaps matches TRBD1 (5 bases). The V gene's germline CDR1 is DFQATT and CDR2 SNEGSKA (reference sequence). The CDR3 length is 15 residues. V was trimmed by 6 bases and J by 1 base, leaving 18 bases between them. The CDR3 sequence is CSAYLPGHLQETQYF. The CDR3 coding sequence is TGCAGTGCCTACCTACCTGGACACCTCCAAGAGACCCAGTACTTC.

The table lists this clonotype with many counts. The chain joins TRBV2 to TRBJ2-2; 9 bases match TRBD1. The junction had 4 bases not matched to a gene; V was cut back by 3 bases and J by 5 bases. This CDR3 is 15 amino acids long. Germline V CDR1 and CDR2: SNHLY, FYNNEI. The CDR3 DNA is TGTGCCAGCAGTGAGGGACAGGGTTGGACCGGGGAGCTGTTTTTT. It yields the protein CASSEGQGWTGELFF.

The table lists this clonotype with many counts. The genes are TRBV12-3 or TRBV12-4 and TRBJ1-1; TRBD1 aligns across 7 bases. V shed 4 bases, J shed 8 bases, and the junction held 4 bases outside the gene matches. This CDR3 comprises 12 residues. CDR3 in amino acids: CASSSGGREAFF. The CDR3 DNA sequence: TGTGCCAGCAGTTCAGGGGGAAGGGAAGCTTTCTTT.

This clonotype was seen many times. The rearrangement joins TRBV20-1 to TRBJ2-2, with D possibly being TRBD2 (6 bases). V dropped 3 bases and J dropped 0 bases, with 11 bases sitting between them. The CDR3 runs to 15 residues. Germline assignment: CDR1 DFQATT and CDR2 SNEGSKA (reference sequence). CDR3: CSASSVAANTGELFF. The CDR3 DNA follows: TGCAGTGCTAGTTCGGTAGCGGCGAACACCGGGGAGCTGTTTTTT.

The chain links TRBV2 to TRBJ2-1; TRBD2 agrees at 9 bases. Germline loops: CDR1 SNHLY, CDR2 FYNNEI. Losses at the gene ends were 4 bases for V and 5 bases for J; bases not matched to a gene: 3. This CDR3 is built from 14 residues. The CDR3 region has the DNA TGTGCCAGCAGTGTAGCGGGAGCCAACAATGAGCAGTTCTTC. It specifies CASSVAGANNEQFF.

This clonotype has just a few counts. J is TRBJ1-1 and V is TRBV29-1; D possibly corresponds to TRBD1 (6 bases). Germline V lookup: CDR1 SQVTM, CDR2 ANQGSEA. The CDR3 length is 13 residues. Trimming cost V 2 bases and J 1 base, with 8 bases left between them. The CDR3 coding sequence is TGCAGCGTTGAACGGACAGAGAACACTGAAGCTTTCTTT. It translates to CSVERTENTEAFF.

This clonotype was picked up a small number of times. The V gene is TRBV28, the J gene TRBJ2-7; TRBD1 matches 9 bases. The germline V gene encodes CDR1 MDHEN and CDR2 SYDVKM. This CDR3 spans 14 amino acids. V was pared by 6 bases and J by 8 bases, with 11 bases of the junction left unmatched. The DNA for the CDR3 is TGTGCCAGCAGAGGGGGGACAGGGCTCCTTAAGCAGTACGTC. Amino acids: CASRGGTGLLKQYV.

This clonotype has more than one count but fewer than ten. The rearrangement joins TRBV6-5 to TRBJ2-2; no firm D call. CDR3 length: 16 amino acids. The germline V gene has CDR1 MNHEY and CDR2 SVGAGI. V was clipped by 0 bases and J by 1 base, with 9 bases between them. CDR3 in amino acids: CASSYSASLNTGELFF. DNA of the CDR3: TGTGCCAGCAGTTACTCTGCCTCTTTGAACACCGGGGAGCTGTTTTTT.

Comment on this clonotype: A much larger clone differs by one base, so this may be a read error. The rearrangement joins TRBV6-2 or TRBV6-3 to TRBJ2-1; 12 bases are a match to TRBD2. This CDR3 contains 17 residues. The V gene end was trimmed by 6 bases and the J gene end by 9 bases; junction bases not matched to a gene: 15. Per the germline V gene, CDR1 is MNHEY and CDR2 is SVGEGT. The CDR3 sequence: CASSSLAGGGPVCEQFF. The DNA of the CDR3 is TGTGCCAGCAGCTCCCTAGCGGGAGGGGGGCCGGTATGTGAGCAGTTCTTC.

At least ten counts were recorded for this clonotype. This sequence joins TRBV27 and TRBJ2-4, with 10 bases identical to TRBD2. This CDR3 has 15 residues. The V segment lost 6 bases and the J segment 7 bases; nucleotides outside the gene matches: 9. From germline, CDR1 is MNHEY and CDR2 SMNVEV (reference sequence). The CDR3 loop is CASSLIAGGGNIQYF. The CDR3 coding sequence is TGTGCCAGCAGCTTGATAGCGGGAGGAGGGAACATTCAGTACTTC.